The rows below give T cell receptor beta chains drawn from one sample of a study of PD-1 blockade in classical Hodgkin lymphoma. Using immunoSEQ multiplex PCR, the repertoire was profiled, and TCRdb retains in-frame clones only, with some absent. In the table there are about 3,200 clones, more than 75% of which are singletons. The specimen sequenced was CD8+ T cells from blood. The source is a human donor with classical Hodgkin lymphoma. Both conserved end residues are trimmed from each CDR3.

13 TRBJ1-2 TRBV19 ASSIDARAIDGYT
13 TRBJ2-3 TRBV6-4 ASSEELAGADTQY
13 TRBJ2-7 TRBV29-1 SVEEGTVGSGEQY
12 TRBJ2-5 TRBV27 ASSLSMAQETQY
14 TRBJ1-1 TRBV2 ASSDTLTGGNTEAF
15 TRBJ2-3 TRBV6-1 ASSAEGRAGGTDTQY
16 TRBJ1-1 TRBV27 ASSLSPLSEVMNTEAF
13 TRBJ2-1 TRBV9 ASSVGVVWYNEQF
13 TRBJ1-1 TRBV6-1 ASSEASGATTEAF
12 TRBJ2-7 TRBV4-3 ASSQETGTYEQY
14 TRBJ2-1 TRBV4-3 ASSQDQGKTYNEQF
12 TRBJ2-7 TRBV4-3 ASSIGTGRYEQY
13 TRBJ2-7 TRBV4-3 ASSPELEGYYEQY
13 TRBJ2-3 TRBV6-5 ASSYGRGGADTQY
12 TRBJ2-7 TRBV30 ALGTGEWPYEQY
11 TRBJ2-2 TRBV27 ASRPGGTGELF
14 TRBJ2-7 TRBV6-6 ASNRREVGVQDEQY
14 TRBJ2-1 TRBV7-2 ASSSHGLATYNEQF
15 TRBJ2-1 TRBV6-4 ASSPQPTSGTHNEQF
15 TRBJ2-1 TRBV4-3 ASSQDRASGEMGEQF
13 TRBJ2-3 TRBV4-1 ASSQGRDFSDTQY
15 TRBJ2-1 TRBV4-3 ASSQLPARGSYNEQF
11 TRBJ2-1 TRBV4-1 ASSPGAHNEQF
14 TRBJ2-1 TRBV5-1 ASSLALTSGRNEQF
13 TRBJ1-1 TRBV28 ASRAYQGAGTEAF
12 TRBJ2-7 TRBV7-9 ASSLGRGLSEQY
13 TRBJ1-2 TRBV5-5 ASSWDRELFGGYT
13 TRBJ2-7 TRBV6-6 ASSYANGGSYEQY